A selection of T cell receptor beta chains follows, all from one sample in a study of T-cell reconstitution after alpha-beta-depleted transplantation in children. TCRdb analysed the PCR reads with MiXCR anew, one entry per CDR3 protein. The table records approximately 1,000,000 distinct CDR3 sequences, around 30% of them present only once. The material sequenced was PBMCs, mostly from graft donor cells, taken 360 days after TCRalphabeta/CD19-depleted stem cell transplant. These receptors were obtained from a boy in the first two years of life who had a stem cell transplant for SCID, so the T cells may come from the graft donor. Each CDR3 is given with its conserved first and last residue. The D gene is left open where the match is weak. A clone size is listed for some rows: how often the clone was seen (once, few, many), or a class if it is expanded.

CDR3: CASSLGLAMPYNEQFF
DNA: TGTGCCAGCAGCTTAGGACTAGCGATGCCCTACAATGAGCAGTTCTTC
D: TRBD2
V: TRBV11-2
size: few
J: TRBJ2-1

CDR3: CASSPRTGYSYTF
DNA: TGTGCCAGCAGTCCACGGACAGGGTACAGCTACACCTTC
D: TRBD1
V: TRBV27
size: few
J: TRBJ1-2

CDR3: CASSGGGSGNQPQHF
DNA: TGTGCCAGCAGTGGAGGGGGGTCCGGCAATCAGCCCCAGCATTTT
D: .
V: TRBV12-3/TRBV12-4
size: few
J: TRBJ1-5

CDR3: CASSFNLGNEQFF
DNA: TGTGCCAGCAGCTTTAACTTGGGTAATGAGCAGTTCTTC
D: .
V: TRBV7-9
size: .
J: TRBJ2-1

CDR3: CAISESVREQYF
DNA: TGTGCCATCAGTGAGTCCGTCCGAGAGCAGTACTTC
D: .
V: TRBV10-3
size: .
J: TRBJ2-7

CDR3: CASSYRDGGYEQYF
DNA: TGTGCCAGCAGCTACCGGGACGGTGGGTACGAGCAGTACTTC
D: .
V: TRBV9
size: .
J: TRBJ2-7

CDR3: CSGWGVRENMGQYEQYF
DNA: TGCAGTGGCTGGGGAGTTAGGGAAAACATGGGTCAGTACGAGCAGTACTTC
D: .
V: TRBV20-1
size: few
J: TRBJ2-7

CDR3: CASKPLEKATGELFF
DNA: TGTGCCAGCAAACCCCTTGAAAAGGCAACCGGGGAGCTGTTTTTT
D: .
V: TRBV12-3/TRBV12-4
size: few
J: TRBJ2-2

CDR3: CASSSRTGVGTGELFF
DNA: TGTGCCAGCAGCTCACGGACAGGGGTCGGCACCGGGGAGCTGTTTTTT
D: TRBD1
V: TRBV7-9
size: .
J: TRBJ2-2

CDR3: CASSHQGAGTYNEQFF
DNA: TGTGCCAGCAGCCACCAGGGTGCGGGGACCTACAATGAGCAGTTCTTC
D: .
V: TRBV7-9
size: .
J: TRBJ2-1

CDR3: CASIKGTGGAGTHNEQFF
DNA: TGCGCCAGCATCAAAGGGACAGGGGGCGCCGGGACCCACAATGAGCAGTTCTTC
D: TRBD1
V: TRBV5-1
size: .
J: TRBJ2-1

CDR3: CASSLAGGSNTGELFF
DNA: TGTGCCAGCAGCTTGGCCGGGGGGTCGAACACCGGGGAGCTGTTTTTT
D: TRBD2
V: TRBV5-6
size: .
J: TRBJ2-2

CDR3: CASSEADRVGTGELFF
DNA: TGTGCCAGCAGTGAAGCGGACAGGGTGGGGACCGGGGAGCTGTTTTTT
D: TRBD1
V: TRBV2
size: .
J: TRBJ2-2

CDR3: CATRMAGRGRVNTEAFF
DNA: TGTGCCACCCGAATGGCCGGGAGGGGACGCGTGAACACTGAAGCTTTCTTT
D: .
V: TRBV10-3
size: few
J: TRBJ1-1

CDR3: CASSIGQGAYKQYF
DNA: TGCGCCAGCAGCATAGGACAGGGGGCTTACAAGCAGTACTTC
D: TRBD1
V: TRBV5-1
size: .
J: TRBJ2-7

CDR3: CASSQRTSDKAGTETYGYTF
DNA: TGTGCCAGCAGCCAAAGGACGTCGGACAAGGCGGGAACGGAGACCTATGGCTACACCTTC
D: .
V: TRBV4-2
size: .
J: TRBJ1-2

CDR3: CASSLTWRGTSSYEQYF
DNA: TGCGCCAGCAGCTTGACGTGGAGAGGGACTTCCTCCTACGAGCAGTACTTC
D: .
V: TRBV5-1
size: many
J: TRBJ2-7

CDR3: CASSLSGRLAGATSTDTQYF
DNA: TGTGCCAGCAGCTTGTCGGGTCGACTAGCGGGGGCCACTAGCACAGATACGCAGTATTTT
D: TRBD2
V: TRBV5-4
size: few
J: TRBJ2-3

CDR3: CSVQKPVTGKNEQFF
DNA: TGCAGCGTTCAAAAACCAGTTACAGGGAAGAATGAGCAGTTCTTC
D: .
V: TRBV29-1
size: .
J: TRBJ2-1

CDR3: CASSSPYEAGEQFF
DNA: TGTGCCAGCAGTTCCCCCTACGAGGCAGGTGAGCAGTTCTTC
D: .
V: TRBV6-5
size: .
J: TRBJ2-1

CDR3: CASSLGQLLKGTQYF
DNA: TGTGCCAGCAGCCTAGGACAGCTGCTAAAGGGGACCCAGTACTTC
D: .
V: TRBV6-1
size: few
J: TRBJ2-5

CDR3: CASSLPGRIEAFF
DNA: TGCGCCAGCAGCTTGCCAGGAAGGATTGAAGCTTTCTTT
D: .
V: TRBV5-1
size: .
J: TRBJ1-1

CDR3: CASSSLQGMNTEAFF
DNA: TGTGCCAGCAGCTCCCTACAGGGAATGAACACTGAAGCTTTCTTT
D: .
V: TRBV5-6
size: few
J: TRBJ1-1

CDR3: CASSQDHHVQYSNQPQHF
DNA: TGCGCGAGCAGCCAAGATCATCACGTTCAGTATAGCAATCAGCCCCAGCATTTT
D: .
V: TRBV4-1
size: .
J: TRBJ1-5

CDR3: CASSLGGTGGRTQYF
DNA: TGTGCCAGCAGTTTGGGGGGGACAGGAGGACGGACCCAGTACTTC
D: .
V: TRBV28
size: .
J: TRBJ2-5

CDR3: CASSGQGYMNEQFF
DNA: TGTGCCAGCAGCGGACAGGGGTATATGAATGAGCAGTTCTTC
D: TRBD1
V: TRBV7-9
size: .
J: TRBJ2-1

CDR3: CASSQDTGSYEQYF
DNA: TGCGCCAGCAGCCAAGATACAGGCTCCTACGAGCAGTACTTC
D: .
V: TRBV4-1
size: .
J: TRBJ2-7

CDR3: CASSLWSTRTSTDTQYF
DNA: TGTGCCAGCAGCTTATGGAGTACGCGGACTAGCACAGATACGCAGTATTTT
D: .
V: TRBV7-9
size: .
J: TRBJ2-3

CDR3: CASSRTGQGGYGYTF
DNA: TGTGCCAGCAGCCGAACGGGACAGGGGGGGTATGGCTACACCTTC
D: TRBD1
V: TRBV11-2
size: .
J: TRBJ1-2

CDR3: CASSYAGGTGELFF
DNA: TGTGCCAGCAGCTACGCTGGGGGCACCGGGGAGCTGTTTTTT
D: .
V: TRBV6-2/TRBV6-3
size: .
J: TRBJ2-2

CDR3: CASSDGRLGNQPQHF
DNA: TGTGCCAGCAGCGATGGACGTCTGGGCAATCAGCCCCAGCATTTT
D: .
V: TRBV6-1
size: .
J: TRBJ1-5

CDR3: CASSYRQGTGANVLTF
DNA: TGTGCCAGCAGCTACAGACAGGGGACTGGGGCCAACGTCCTGACTTTC
D: TRBD1
V: TRBV7-9
size: .
J: TRBJ2-6

CDR3: CASTSWRKRGGETQYF
DNA: TGTGCCAGCACCTCCTGGAGGAAGCGGGGTGGGGAGACCCAGTACTTC
D: TRBD2
V: TRBV12-3/TRBV12-4
size: few
J: TRBJ2-5

CDR3: CASSPSGRGNTDTQYF
DNA: TGCGCCAGCAGCCCCTCGGGGCGGGGAAATACAGATACGCAGTATTTT
D: .
V: TRBV5-1
size: few
J: TRBJ2-3

CDR3: CASSLAGRNEQFF
DNA: TGTGCCAGCAGCTTGGCGGGGCGGAATGAGCAGTTCTTC
D: .
V: TRBV11-3
size: .
J: TRBJ2-1

CDR3: CASSMRQETQYF
DNA: TGTGCCAGTAGTATGAGACAAGAGACCCAGTACTTC
D: .
V: TRBV19
size: .
J: TRBJ2-5

CDR3: CSARDMDRAYEQYF
DNA: TGCAGTGCTAGAGATATGGACAGGGCATACGAGCAGTACTTC
D: TRBD1
V: TRBV20-1
size: many
J: TRBJ2-7

CDR3: CASSPRRVSANEQFF
DNA: TGTGCCAGCAGCCCCCGGCGGGTGTCGGCTAATGAGCAGTTCTTC
D: .
V: TRBV7-8
size: few
J: TRBJ2-1